This is a list of T cell receptor beta chains from one sample in a study of vaccination effects on CD4 cells after COVID-19. Profiling relied on immunoSEQ multiplex PCR, and the TCRdb table lists in-frame clones only, not all of them. The sample shows about 40,000 clones, 65% to 75% of them seen only once. Their antigens are not known. The material was CD4+ T cells from PBMCs cultured without peptide, obtained after COVID-19 vaccination. These receptors were obtained from a human donor who received a COVID-19 vaccine. CDR3s include the opening cysteine and the closing phenylalanine or tryptophan. A D gene is named only where the DNA matches it firmly. A row's size may be missing; if present it is once, few, many or a size class.

CDR3 protein: CASSLPPQGRNEKLFF
CDR3 DNA: TGCGCCAGCAGCCTACCTCCACAGGGCAGGAACGAAAAACTGTTTTTT
D gene: -
J gene: TRBJ1-4
V gene: TRBV4-1
clone size: -

CDR3 protein: CASSPSGSLDTQYF
CDR3 DNA: TGTGCCAGCAGTCCCAGCGGGAGTTTAGATACGCAGTATTTT
D gene: TRBD2
J gene: TRBJ2-3
V gene: TRBV11-3
clone size: -

CDR3 protein: CASRREAGKAGYTF
CDR3 DNA: TGTGCCAGCAGACGTGAGGCGGGAAAAGCTGGCTACACCTTC
D gene: -
J gene: TRBJ1-2
V gene: TRBV6-5
clone size: -

CDR3 protein: CASSLGLAGEPNEQFF
CDR3 DNA: TGTGCCAGCAGCTTGGGGTTGGCGGGAGAACCCAATGAGCAGTTCTTC
D gene: TRBD2
J gene: TRBJ2-1
V gene: TRBV5-4
clone size: -

CDR3 protein: CASSRGSRVVDNEQFF
CDR3 DNA: TGCGCCAGCAGCCGTGGTAGCAGGGTGGTGGACAATGAGCAGTTCTTC
D gene: -
J gene: TRBJ2-1
V gene: TRBV4-1
clone size: few

CDR3 protein: CASSSGQGSNQPQHF
CDR3 DNA: TGTGCCAGCAGCTCTGGACAGGGTAGCAATCAGCCCCAGCATTTT
D gene: TRBD1
J gene: TRBJ1-5
V gene: TRBV5-4
clone size: -

CDR3 protein: CASSARLSANNEQFF
CDR3 DNA: TGTGCCAGCAGCGCCCGGCTGTCGGCCAACAATGAGCAGTTCTTC
D gene: -
J gene: TRBJ2-1
V gene: TRBV2
clone size: few

CDR3 protein: CASSLAPGQGFYGYTF
CDR3 DNA: TGTGCCAGCAGCTTAGCTCCGGGACAGGGCTTCTATGGCTACACCTTC
D gene: TRBD1
J gene: TRBJ1-2
V gene: TRBV7-2
clone size: -

CDR3 protein: CASREGPNYGYTF
CDR3 DNA: TGTGCCAGTAGGGAGGGGCCAAACTATGGCTACACCTTC
D gene: -
J gene: TRBJ1-2
V gene: TRBV19
clone size: once

CDR3 protein: CASSLGQGATYEQYF
CDR3 DNA: TGCGCCAGCAGCCTTGGACAGGGGGCCACCTACGAGCAGTACTTC
D gene: TRBD1
J gene: TRBJ2-7
V gene: TRBV4-1
clone size: -

CDR3 protein: CATQREGNQPQHF
CDR3 DNA: TGTGCCACCCAACGGGAAGGGAATCAGCCCCAGCATTTT
D gene: -
J gene: TRBJ1-5
V gene: TRBV18
clone size: -

CDR3 protein: CASGIFLGEQYF
CDR3 DNA: TGTGCCAGCGGAATATTCTTGGGGGAGCAGTACTTC
D gene: -
J gene: TRBJ2-7
V gene: TRBV9
clone size: few

CDR3 protein: CASSLAENQPQHF
CDR3 DNA: TGTGCCAGCAGTTTAGCAGAGAATCAGCCCCAGCATTTT
D gene: -
J gene: TRBJ1-5
V gene: TRBV12-3/TRBV12-4
clone size: few

CDR3 protein: CASSSGRPSTDTQYF
CDR3 DNA: TGTGCCAGCAGCTCGGGGCGCCCGAGCACAGATACGCAGTATTTT
D gene: -
J gene: TRBJ2-3
V gene: TRBV13
clone size: -

CDR3 protein: CSASAGGAGYTF
CDR3 DNA: TGCAGTGCTAGTGCAGGCGGGGCAGGCTACACCTTC
D gene: -
J gene: TRBJ1-2
V gene: TRBV20-1
clone size: -

CDR3 protein: CASSLSQPTGELFF
CDR3 DNA: TGCGCCAGCAGCTTGTCACAGCCCACCGGGGAGCTGTTTTTT
D gene: -
J gene: TRBJ2-2
V gene: TRBV5-1
clone size: -

CDR3 protein: CASSPSFSGRETQYF
CDR3 DNA: TGTGCCAGCAGCCCCTCTTTCTCCGGGCGGGAGACCCAGTACTTC
D gene: -
J gene: TRBJ2-5
V gene: TRBV3-1/TRBV3-2
clone size: -

CDR3 protein: CATSRESAGRSYEQYF
CDR3 DNA: TGTGCCACCAGCAGAGAGTCAGCGGGGCGCTCCTACGAGCAGTACTTC
D gene: TRBD2
J gene: TRBJ2-7
V gene: TRBV15
clone size: few

CDR3 protein: CASSQDGGNQPQHF
CDR3 DNA: TGTGCCAGCAGCCAAGACGGGGGAAACCAGCCCCAGCATTTT
D gene: -
J gene: TRBJ1-5
V gene: TRBV3-1/TRBV3-2
clone size: once

CDR3 protein: CASSLAVQGVGKGIRYTF
CDR3 DNA: TGTGCCAGCAGCTTGGCTGTGCAGGGCGTCGGAAAGGGAATTCGCTACACCTTC
D gene: -
J gene: TRBJ1-2
V gene: TRBV5-6
clone size: few

CDR3 protein: CASRKHDVRDYGYTF
CDR3 DNA: TGTGCCAGCAGGAAACATGACGTCCGGGACTATGGCTACACCTTC
D gene: -
J gene: TRBJ1-2
V gene: TRBV27
clone size: few

CDR3 protein: CASRRGQGVYGYTF
CDR3 DNA: TGTGCCAGCCGCCGGGGACAGGGGGTCTATGGCTACACCTTC
D gene: TRBD1
J gene: TRBJ1-2
V gene: TRBV6-5
clone size: -

CDR3 protein: CASSQVDRGEKLFF
CDR3 DNA: TGCGCCAGCAGCCAAGTGGATAGGGGCGAAAAACTGTTTTTT
D gene: -
J gene: TRBJ1-4
V gene: TRBV4-1
clone size: few

CDR3 protein: CASSFSGNQPQHF
CDR3 DNA: TGTGCCAGCAGTTTTTCAGGGAATCAGCCCCAGCATTTT
D gene: -
J gene: TRBJ1-5
V gene: TRBV12-3/TRBV12-4
clone size: -

CDR3 protein: CASSYSTSAGYEQYF
CDR3 DNA: TGTGCCAGCAGTTACTCGACAAGTGCGGGCTACGAGCAGTACTTC
D gene: -
J gene: TRBJ2-7
V gene: TRBV6-5
clone size: -

CDR3 protein: CASRGGRTRITDTQYF
CDR3 DNA: TGTGCCAGTAGGGGTGGTAGGACTAGGATCACAGATACGCAGTATTTT
D gene: TRBD2
J gene: TRBJ2-3
V gene: TRBV19
clone size: -

CDR3 protein: CASSKARDGKTGREGSYNSPLHF
CDR3 DNA: TGTGCCAGCAGCAAAGCGCGCGATGGGAAGACAGGGCGAGAGGGGTCCTATAATTCACCCCTCCACTTT
D gene: -
J gene: TRBJ1-6
V gene: TRBV21-1
clone size: few

CDR3 protein: CASSVGGSSNQPQHF
CDR3 DNA: TGTGCCAGCAGCGTAGGGGGGAGTAGCAATCAGCCCCAGCATTTT
D gene: -
J gene: TRBJ1-5
V gene: TRBV9
clone size: -

CDR3 protein: CASRYSRGSYEQYF
CDR3 DNA: TGTGCCAGCAGGTATTCACGGGGCTCCTACGAGCAGTACTTC
D gene: -
J gene: TRBJ2-7
V gene: TRBV27
clone size: -

CDR3 protein: CASSPLDVLNTEAFF
CDR3 DNA: TGTGCCAGCAGCCCCCTCGATGTGCTGAACACTGAAGCTTTCTTT
D gene: -
J gene: TRBJ1-1
V gene: TRBV7-2
clone size: -

CDR3 protein: CASSLAGDLAKNIQYF
CDR3 DNA: TGTGCCAGCAGCTTGGCAGGGGATCTCGCCAAAAACATTCAGTACTTC
D gene: -
J gene: TRBJ2-4
V gene: TRBV5-8
clone size: once

CDR3 protein: CASSETLSNQPQHF
CDR3 DNA: TGTGCCAGCAGTGAAACATTGAGCAATCAGCCCCAGCATTTT
D gene: -
J gene: TRBJ1-5
V gene: TRBV6-1
clone size: -

CDR3 protein: CASSSHPGDEQFF
CDR3 DNA: TGTGCCAGCAGTTCTCACCCGGGCGATGAGCAGTTCTTC
D gene: -
J gene: TRBJ2-1
V gene: TRBV2
clone size: -

CDR3 protein: CASSELLGPGAGANVLTF
CDR3 DNA: TGTGCCAGCAGTGAGTTATTGGGACCCGGGGCTGGGGCCAACGTCCTGACTTTC
D gene: -
J gene: TRBJ2-6
V gene: TRBV6-1
clone size: -

CDR3 protein: CASSMRLASSADTQYF
CDR3 DNA: TGTGCCAGTAGTATGAGGTTGGCTAGTAGCGCAGATACGCAGTATTTT
D gene: -
J gene: TRBJ2-3
V gene: TRBV19
clone size: -

CDR3 protein: CASSRPTSGSTQYF
CDR3 DNA: TGTGCCAGCAGCCGACCGACTAGCGGCTCGACCCAGTACTTC
D gene: TRBD2
J gene: TRBJ2-5
V gene: TRBV7-9
clone size: once

CDR3 protein: CSVGSGPNEAFF
CDR3 DNA: TGCAGCGTTGGTTCAGGGCCCAATGAAGCTTTCTTT
D gene: -
J gene: TRBJ1-1
V gene: TRBV29-1
clone size: once

CDR3 protein: CASSLGGSMNTEAFF
CDR3 DNA: TGTGCCAGCAGCTTGGGGGGTTCGATGAACACTGAAGCTTTCTTT
D gene: -
J gene: TRBJ1-1
V gene: TRBV5-5
clone size: -

CDR3 protein: CAWSGRGGLNYQPQHF
CDR3 DNA: TGTGCCTGGAGTGGAAGAGGGGGCCTCAATTATCAGCCCCAGCATTTT
D gene: TRBD1
J gene: TRBJ1-5
V gene: TRBV30
clone size: -

CDR3 protein: CASSEALRGQEQYF
CDR3 DNA: TGTGCCAGCAGTGAAGCGCTTAGGGGGCAAGAGCAGTACTTC
D gene: TRBD1
J gene: TRBJ2-7
V gene: TRBV6-1
clone size: -

CDR3 protein: CASSILWTENTEAFF
CDR3 DNA: TGTGCCAGTAGTATTCTTTGGACAGAGAACACTGAAGCTTTCTTT
D gene: -
J gene: TRBJ1-1
V gene: TRBV19
clone size: -

CDR3 protein: CASSQLVTSGSPGELFF
CDR3 DNA: TGTGCCAGCAGCCAACTGGTGACTAGCGGGAGCCCCGGGGAGCTGTTTTTT
D gene: TRBD2
J gene: TRBJ2-2
V gene: TRBV14
clone size: few